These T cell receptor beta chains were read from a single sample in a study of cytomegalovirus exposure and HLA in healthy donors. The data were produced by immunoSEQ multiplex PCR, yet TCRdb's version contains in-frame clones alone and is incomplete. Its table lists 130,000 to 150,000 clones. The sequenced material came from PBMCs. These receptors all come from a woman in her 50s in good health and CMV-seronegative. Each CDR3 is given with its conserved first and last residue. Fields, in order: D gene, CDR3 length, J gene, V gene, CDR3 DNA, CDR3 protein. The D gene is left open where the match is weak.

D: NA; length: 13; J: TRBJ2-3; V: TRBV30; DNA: TGTGCCTGGAGTGGCAGGGGCACAGATACGCAGTATTTT; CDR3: CAWSGRGTDTQYF
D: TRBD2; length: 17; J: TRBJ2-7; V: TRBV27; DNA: TGTGCCAGCAGTCCACCTCCTAGCGGGAGTTTTTCCTACGAGCAGTACTTC; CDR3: CASSPPPSGSFSYEQYF
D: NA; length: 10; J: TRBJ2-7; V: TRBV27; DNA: TGTGCCACCTCATCGGGAGCGCAGTACTTC; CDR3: CATSSGAQYF
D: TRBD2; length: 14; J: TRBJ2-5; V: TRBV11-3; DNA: TGTGCCAGCAGCTTTTCTGGACTAGGGAAGACCCAGTACTTC; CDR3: CASSFSGLGKTQYF
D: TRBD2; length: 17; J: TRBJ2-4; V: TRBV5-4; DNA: TGTGCCAGCAGCTTAGGCGCTAGCGGTTTAGCCAAAAACATTCAGTACTTC; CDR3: CASSLGASGLAKNIQYF
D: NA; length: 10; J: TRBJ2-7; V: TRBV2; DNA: TGTGCCAGCAGGGGGGGTAAGGAGTACTTC; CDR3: CASRGGKEYF
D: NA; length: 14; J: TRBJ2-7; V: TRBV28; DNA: TGTGCCAGCAGTACCCCGCCAGGTTCCTACGAGCAGTACTTC; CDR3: CASSTPPGSYEQYF
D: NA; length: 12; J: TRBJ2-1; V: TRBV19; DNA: TGTGCCAGTAGTACGTTATACAATGAGCAGTTCTTC; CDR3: CASSTLYNEQFF
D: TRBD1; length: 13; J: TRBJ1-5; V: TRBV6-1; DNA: TGTGCCAGCACCCAGGGACAGGGACGGCCCCAGCATTTT; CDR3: CASTQGQGRPQHF
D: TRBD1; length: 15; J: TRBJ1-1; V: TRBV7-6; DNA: TGTGCCAGCAGCTTAGGGACAGGAGGGAACACTGAAGCTTTCTTT; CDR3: CASSLGTGGNTEAFF
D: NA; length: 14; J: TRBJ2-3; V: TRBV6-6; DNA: TGTGCCAGCAGTTATCTCAGCGGCACAGATACGCAGTATTTT; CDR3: CASSYLSGTDTQYF
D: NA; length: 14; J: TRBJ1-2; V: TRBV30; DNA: TGTGCCTGGAATCCAGGGGTCCCCGGGGGGGGCTACACCTTC; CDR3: CAWNPGVPGGGYTF
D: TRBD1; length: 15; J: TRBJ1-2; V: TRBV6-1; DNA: TGTGCCAGCAGTGAATGGGACAGGGTTCTGAATGGCTACACCTTC; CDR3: CASSEWDRVLNGYTF
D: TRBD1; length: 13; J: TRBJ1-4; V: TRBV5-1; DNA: TGCGCCAGCAGAGGGGGCAACAATGAAAAACTGTTTTTT; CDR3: CASRGGNNEKLFF
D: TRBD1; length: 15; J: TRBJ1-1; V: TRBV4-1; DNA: TGCGCCAGCAGCCTCGGACAGGGTGGGGACACTGAAGCTTTCTTT; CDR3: CASSLGQGGDTEAFF
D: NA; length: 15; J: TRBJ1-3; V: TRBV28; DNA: TGTGCCAGCAGTTTATTGACTTCCACTGGAAACACCATATATTTT; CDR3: CASSLLTSTGNTIYF
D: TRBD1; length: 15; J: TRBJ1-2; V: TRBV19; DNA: TGTGCCAGTAGTCCGAGACAGGGTGAGGGCTATGGCTACACCTTC; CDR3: CASSPRQGEGYGYTF
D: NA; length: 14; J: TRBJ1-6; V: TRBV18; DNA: TGTGCCAGCTCACCCGAGGGACAAGGGTCACCCCTCCACTTT; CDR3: CASSPEGQGSPLHF
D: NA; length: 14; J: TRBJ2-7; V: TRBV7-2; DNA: TGTGCCAGCAGCGGAACCAGCGCTCCTTTTTCGCAGTACTTC; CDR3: CASSGTSAPFSQYF
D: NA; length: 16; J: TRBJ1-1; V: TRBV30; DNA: TGTGCCTGGAGAAAGGCCCATACAGAGATGAACACTGAAGCTTTCTTT; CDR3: CAWRKAHTEMNTEAFF
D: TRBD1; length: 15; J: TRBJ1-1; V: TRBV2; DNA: TGTGCCAGCAGTGAAGCGAGTGGGGCGACAGGGAGAGCTTTCTTT; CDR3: CASSEASGATGRAFF
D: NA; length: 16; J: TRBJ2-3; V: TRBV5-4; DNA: TGTGCCAGCAGCTTGGCCACAGGGAGGGTCACAGATACGCAGTATTTT; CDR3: CASSLATGRVTDTQYF
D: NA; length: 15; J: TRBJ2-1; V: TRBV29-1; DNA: TGCAGCGTCAGCCCAGGGGCCCTACCTTACAATGAGCAGTTCTTC; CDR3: CSVSPGALPYNEQFF
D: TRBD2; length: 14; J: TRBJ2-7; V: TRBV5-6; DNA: TGTGCCAGCAGCTTTGGACTAGCGGGAGGGGAGCAGTACTTC; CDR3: CASSFGLAGGEQYF
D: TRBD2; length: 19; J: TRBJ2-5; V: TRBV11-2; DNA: TGTGCCAGCAGCCCCAAAGCCCTAGCGGGGGGTCCTGGGGGAGAGACCCAGTACTTC; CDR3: CASSPKALAGGPGGETQYF
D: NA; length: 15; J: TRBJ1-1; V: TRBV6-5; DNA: TGTGCCAGCACTCCGGGGGTAAATAAGAACACTGAAGCTTTCTTT; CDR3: CASTPGVNKNTEAFF
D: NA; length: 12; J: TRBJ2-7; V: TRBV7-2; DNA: TGTGCCAGCAGCTTCAGTAATCCTGAGCAGTACTTC; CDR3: CASSFSNPEQYF
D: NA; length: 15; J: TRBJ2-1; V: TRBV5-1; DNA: TGCGCCAGCACCCCAGGGGGGCCCGGGGTTAATGAGCAGTTCTTC; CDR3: CASTPGGPGVNEQFF
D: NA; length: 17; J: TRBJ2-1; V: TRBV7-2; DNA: TGTGCCAGCAGCTTAAGGCTGCTAGTAACCGCTGTGAATGAGCAGTTCTTC; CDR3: CASSLRLLVTAVNEQFF
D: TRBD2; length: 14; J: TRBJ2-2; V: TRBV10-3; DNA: TGTGCTCACCGGCGGGGGGATGACACCGGGGAGCTGTTTTTT; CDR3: CAHRRGDDTGELFF
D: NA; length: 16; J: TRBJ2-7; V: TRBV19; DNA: TGTGCCAGTAGCCCTGGGCCCCGGACAGCCTCCTACGAGCAGTACTTC; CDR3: CASSPGPRTASYEQYF
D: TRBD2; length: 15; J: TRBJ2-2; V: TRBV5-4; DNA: TGTGCCAGCAGACGTAGCGGGACGAACACCGGGGAGCTGTTTTTT; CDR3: CASRRSGTNTGELFF
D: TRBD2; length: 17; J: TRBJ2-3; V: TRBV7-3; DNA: TGTGCCAGCAGCGCTATAGGACTAGCGGGGCAGCACGCTACGCAGTATTTT; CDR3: CASSAIGLAGQHATQYF
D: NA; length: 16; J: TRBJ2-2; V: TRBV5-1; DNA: TGCGCCAGCAGCGTCACTAGATTCGAAAGTTTCGGGGAGCTGTTTTTT; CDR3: CASSVTRFESFGELFF
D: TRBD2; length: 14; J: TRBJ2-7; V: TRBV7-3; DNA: TGTGCCAGCTCAGCCGGTCTAGCGGGGAGGGAGCAGTACTTC; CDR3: CASSAGLAGREQYF
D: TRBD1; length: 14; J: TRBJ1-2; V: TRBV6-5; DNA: TGTGCCAGCAGAACCCCGGACAGGGGGGATGGCTACACCTTC; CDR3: CASRTPDRGDGYTF
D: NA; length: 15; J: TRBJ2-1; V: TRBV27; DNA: TGTGCCAGCAGTTTTGAAGAGCGCTCCTACAATGAGCAGTTCTTC; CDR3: CASSFEERSYNEQFF
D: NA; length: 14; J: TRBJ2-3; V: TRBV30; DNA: TGTGCCTGGGGGCGGACAGTTAGCACAGATACGCAGTATTTT; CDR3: CAWGRTVSTDTQYF
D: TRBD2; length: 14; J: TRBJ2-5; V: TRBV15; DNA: TGTGCCACCAGCAAACTAGCGGGAACACAGACCCAGTACTTC; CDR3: CATSKLAGTQTQYF
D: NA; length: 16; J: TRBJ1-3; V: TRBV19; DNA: TGTGCCAGTAGTATGTTGGACAGACCCTCTGGAAACACCATATATTTT; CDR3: CASSMLDRPSGNTIYF
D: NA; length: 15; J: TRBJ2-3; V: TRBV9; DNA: TGTGCCAGCAGCGCCCACAGGGTGGTCACAGATACGCAGTATTTT; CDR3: CASSAHRVVTDTQYF
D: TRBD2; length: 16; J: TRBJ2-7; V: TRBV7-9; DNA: TGTGCCAGCAGCTCCGGGACTAGCGGGAGTTTCTACGAGCAGTACTTC; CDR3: CASSSGTSGSFYEQYF
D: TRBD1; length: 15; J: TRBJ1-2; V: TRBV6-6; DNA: TGTGCCAGCAGTAGCGGACAGGGGATGAACTATGGCTACACCTTC; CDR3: CASSSGQGMNYGYTF
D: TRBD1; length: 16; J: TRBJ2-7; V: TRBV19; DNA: TGTGCCAGTAGCTTCGCAGGGGGCGCCGGTGGTTACGAGCAGTACTTC; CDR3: CASSFAGGAGGYEQYF
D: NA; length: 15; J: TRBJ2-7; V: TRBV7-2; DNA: TGTGCCAGCAGCACCCGACAGGGACTCCCCATGCAGCAGTACTTC; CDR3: CASSTRQGLPMQQYF
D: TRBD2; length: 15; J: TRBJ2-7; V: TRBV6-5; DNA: TGTGCCAGCACTCGGTCTAGCGGGGGGTCATACGAGCAGTACTTC; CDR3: CASTRSSGGSYEQYF
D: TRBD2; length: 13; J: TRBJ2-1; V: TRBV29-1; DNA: TGCAGCGGGACGGGGGGGTACTACAATGAGCAGTTCTTC; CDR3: CSGTGGYYNEQFF
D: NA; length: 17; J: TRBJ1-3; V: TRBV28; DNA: TGTGCCAGCACTGGGCGGGGGGTACCTCTCTCTGGAAACACCATATATTTT; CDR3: CASTGRGVPLSGNTIYF
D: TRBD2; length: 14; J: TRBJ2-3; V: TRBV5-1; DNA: TGCGCCAGCAGTCGACTAGCGGGGACAGATACGCAGTATTTT; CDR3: CASSRLAGTDTQYF
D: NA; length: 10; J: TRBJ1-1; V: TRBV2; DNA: TGTGCCAGCAGGGATACAGGGATCCTCTTT; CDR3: CASRDTGILF
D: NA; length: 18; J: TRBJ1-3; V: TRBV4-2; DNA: TGTGCCAGCAGCCAAGAGGTGAGGAGGACAGTCTCTGGAAACACCATATATTTT; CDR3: CASSQEVRRTVSGNTIYF
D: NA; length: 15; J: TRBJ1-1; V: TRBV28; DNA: TGTGCCAGCAGTCCCCGGACAGTCAAGAACACTGAAGCTTTCTTT; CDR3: CASSPRTVKNTEAFF
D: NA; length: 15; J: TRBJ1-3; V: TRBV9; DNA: TGTGCCAGCAGCTTCGAACAGGGAAGTGGAAACACCATATATTTT; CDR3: CASSFEQGSGNTIYF
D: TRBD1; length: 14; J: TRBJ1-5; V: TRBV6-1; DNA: TGTGCCAGCAGTGATGCAGGGGGGAGTCAGCCCCAGCATTTT; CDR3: CASSDAGGSQPQHF
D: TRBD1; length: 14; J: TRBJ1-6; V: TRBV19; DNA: TGTGCCAGTAGGATTGGACAGGGGGATTCACCCCTCCACTTT; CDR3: CASRIGQGDSPLHF
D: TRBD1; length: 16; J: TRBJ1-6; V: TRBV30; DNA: TGTGCCTGGCACACAGGGGGCCGCCTCCTGGATTCACCCCTCCACTTT; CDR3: CAWHTGGRLLDSPLHF
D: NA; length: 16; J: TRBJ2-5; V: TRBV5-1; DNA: TGCGCCAGCAGCACCCAAGGGGCGGGGTGGCAAGAGACCCAGTACTTC; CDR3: CASSTQGAGWQETQYF